The 6 T cell receptor beta chains given below trace back to one sample, sequenced in a study of cytomegalovirus exposure and HLA in healthy donors. Vbeta (60) and Jbeta (13) primers were used in the PCR. Clones were sequenced by immunoSEQ multiplex PCR, and TCRdb holds only the in-frame ones, with some missing. The sample lists 150,000 to 200,000 clones; 75% were seen once. The sequencing input was PBMCs. The receptors here all came from a woman between 50 and 59 years old in good health and CMV-seropositive.

V gene TRBV19 combines with J gene TRBJ2-7; TRBD2 might be the D (5 bases). V lost 4 bases and J 2 bases, leaving 9 bases between the germline ends. The CDR3 loop spans 13 amino acids. Germline V gene sequence: CDR1 LNHDA, CDR2 SQIVND (reference sequence). This CDR3 is CASSKRGTYEQYF. DNA for the CDR3: TGTGCCAGTAGTAAGCGAGGGACCTACGAGCAGTACTTC.

This clone came up once. This chain links TRBV5-4 with TRBJ1-1; TRBD1 aligns across 9 bases. CDR3 length equals 16 residues. CDR1 is SGHNT, CDR2 YYREEE, per germline (reference sequence). The trim removed 4 bases at V and 1 base at J, leaving 8 bases unmatched. The CDR3 loop is CASSKTQGARNTEAFF. In nucleotides, the CDR3 is TGTGCCAGCAGCAAGACACAGGGGGCTCGGAACACTGAAGCTTTCTTT. Full variable domain (missing parts from reference TRBV5-4 and TRBJ1-1): ETGVTQSPTHLIKTRGQQVTLRCSSQSGHNTVSWYQQALGQGPQFIFQYYREEENGRGNFPPRFSGLQFPNYSSELNVNALELDDSALYLCASSKTQGARNTEAFFGQGTRLTVV.

The rearrangement uses TRBV11-2 and TRBJ1-2, with 7 nucleotides matching TRBD1. Per germline, CDR1 SGHAT and CDR2 FQNNGV. The CDR3 is made up of 15 amino acids. Losses at the gene ends were 7 bases for V and 3 bases for J; bases not matched to a gene: 11. CDR3 loop: CASTTPRGRDYGYTF. The CDR3 region has the DNA TGTGCCAGCACCACCCCCAGGGGGAGAGACTATGGCTACACCTTC.

The rearrangement joins TRBV7-6 to TRBJ2-2; 11 bases agree with TRBD2. Germline loops: CDR1 SGHVS, CDR2 FNYEAQ. CDR3 length: 16 residues. Trimming removed 2 bases from V and 4 bases from J; junction bases left unmatched: 3. CDR3 bases: TGTGCCAGCAGCTTAAATAGCGGGGGGGCCACCGGGGAGCTGTTTTTT. This sequence encodes CASSLNSGGATGELFF.

Remarks on this clone: Other DNA sequences in the sample encode the same CDR3. The chain joins TRBV10-3 to TRBJ1-3; 7 bases are a match to TRBD1. CDR1 ENHRY and CDR2 SYGVKD come from the germline V gene. The CDR3 has 14 amino acids. Germline trimming cut 6 bases from V and 4 bases from J; bases unmatched to any gene: 6. Here the CDR3 reads CAISKTGVGNTIYF. As DNA, the CDR3 is TGTGCCATCAGCAAAACAGGGGTCGGAAACACCATATATTTT.

The count of this clone is one. As DNA, the CDR3 is TGTGCCAGCAGTTACCCCACCCGGACAGGGCCGACTCCGTATTCACCCCTCCACTTT. It specifies CASSYPTRTGPTPYSPLHF. V is TRBV27 and J is TRBJ1-6; 8 bases agree with TRBD1. Losses at the gene ends were 4 bases for V and 8 bases for J; bases not matched to a gene: 19. The CDR3 has 19 residues. The V gene's germline CDR1 is MNHEY and CDR2 SMNVEV (reference sequence).